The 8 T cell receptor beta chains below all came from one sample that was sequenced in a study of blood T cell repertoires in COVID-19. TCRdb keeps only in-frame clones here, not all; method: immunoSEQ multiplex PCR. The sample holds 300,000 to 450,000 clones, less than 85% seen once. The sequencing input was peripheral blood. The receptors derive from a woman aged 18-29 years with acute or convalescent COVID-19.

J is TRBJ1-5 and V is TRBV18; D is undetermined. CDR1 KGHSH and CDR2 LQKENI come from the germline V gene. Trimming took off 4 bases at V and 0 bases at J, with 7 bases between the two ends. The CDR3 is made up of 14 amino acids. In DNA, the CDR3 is TGTGCCAGCTCACGACCCTATAGCAATCAGCCCCAGCATTTT. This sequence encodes CASSRPYSNQPQHF.

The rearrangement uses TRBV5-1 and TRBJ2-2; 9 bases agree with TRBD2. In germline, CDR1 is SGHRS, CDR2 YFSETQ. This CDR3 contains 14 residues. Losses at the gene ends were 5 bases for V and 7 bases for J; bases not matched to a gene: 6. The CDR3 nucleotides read TGCGCCAGCAGGAAAATAGCGGGAGACGGGGAGCTGTTTTTT. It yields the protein CASRKIAGDGELFF.

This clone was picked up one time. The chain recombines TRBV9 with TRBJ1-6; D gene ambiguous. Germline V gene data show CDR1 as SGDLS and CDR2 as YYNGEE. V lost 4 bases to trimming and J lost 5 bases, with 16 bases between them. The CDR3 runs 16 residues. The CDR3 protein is CASSLRSSRDNSPLHF. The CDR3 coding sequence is TGTGCCAGCAGCCTTCGGTCTTCGCGGGATAATTCACCCCTCCACTTT. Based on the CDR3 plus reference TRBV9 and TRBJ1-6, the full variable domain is DSGVTQTPKHLITATGQRVTLRCSPRSGDLSVYWYQQSLDQGLQFLIQYYNGEERAKGNILERFSAQQFPDLHSELNLSSLELGDSALYFCASSLRSSRDNSPLHFGNGTRLTVT.

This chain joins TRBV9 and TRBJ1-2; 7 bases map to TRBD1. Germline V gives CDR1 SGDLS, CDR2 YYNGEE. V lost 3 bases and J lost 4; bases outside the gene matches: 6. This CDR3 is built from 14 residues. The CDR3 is CASSATQGPYGYTF. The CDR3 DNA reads TGTGCCAGCAGCGCAACACAGGGGCCCTATGGCTACACCTTC.

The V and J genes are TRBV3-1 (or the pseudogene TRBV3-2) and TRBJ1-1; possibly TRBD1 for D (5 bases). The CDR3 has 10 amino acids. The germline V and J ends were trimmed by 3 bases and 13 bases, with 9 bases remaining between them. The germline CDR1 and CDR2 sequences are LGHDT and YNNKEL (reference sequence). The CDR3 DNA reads TGTGCCAGCAGCCATGGGGGGTTTTTCTTT. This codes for CASSHGGFFF.

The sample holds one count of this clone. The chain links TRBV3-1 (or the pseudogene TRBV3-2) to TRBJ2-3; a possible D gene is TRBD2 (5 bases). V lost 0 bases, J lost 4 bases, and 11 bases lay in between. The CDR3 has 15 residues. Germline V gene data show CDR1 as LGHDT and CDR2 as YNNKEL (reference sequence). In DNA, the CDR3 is TGTGCCAGCAGCCAAGAGGCGAGGGCCCCAGATACGCAGTATTTT. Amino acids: CASSQEARAPDTQYF.

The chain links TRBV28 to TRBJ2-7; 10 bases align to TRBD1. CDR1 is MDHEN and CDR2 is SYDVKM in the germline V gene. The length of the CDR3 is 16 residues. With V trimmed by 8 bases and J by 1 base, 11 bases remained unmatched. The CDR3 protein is CASHKVGDRGSYEQYF. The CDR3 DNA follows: TGTGCCAGCCACAAGGTTGGGGACAGGGGATCCTACGAGCAGTACTTC.

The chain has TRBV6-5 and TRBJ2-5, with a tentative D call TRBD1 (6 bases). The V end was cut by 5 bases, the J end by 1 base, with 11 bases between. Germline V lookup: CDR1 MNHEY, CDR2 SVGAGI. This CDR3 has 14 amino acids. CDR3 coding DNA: TGTGCCAGCAGTCGGACAGAACTCCAAGAGACCCAGTACTTC. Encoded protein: CASSRTELQETQYF.